This TCR beta chain emerged from a study of CD8 T cells in Susac syndrome. The study's findings and limits: The CD4+ T cell repertoires from Susac syndrome exhibited no clonal expansion.

Points on this clonotype: The target antigen is unknown.

Sequencing targeted TCR beta in blood CD8+ and CD4+ T cells. With random hexamers, 0.5 to 1 ug RNA was reverse transcribed. Using its own MiXCR run on the immunoSEQ multiplex PCR reads, TCRdb lists one record per CDR3 protein. The data contain a few hundred thousand distinct CDR3 sequences, about 94% of them seen just once; the ten biggest clones take up approximately 0.15%. The TCR sequence derives from a human donor with Susac syndrome. The sequencing input was CD4+ T cells from PBMCs.

CDR3 sequence (DNA): TGTGCCTGGAGTGGAGGGGGCAATCAGCCCCAGCATTTT. It codes for CAWSGGGNQPQHF. This chain uses TRBV30 with TRBJ1-5, with D perhaps matching TRBD1 (5 bases). The germline V gene encodes CDR1 GTSNPN and CDR2 SVGIG (reference sequence). The V gene lost 1 base and the J gene lost 2 bases, with 6 bases spanning the gap. The CDR3 runs to 13 residues.